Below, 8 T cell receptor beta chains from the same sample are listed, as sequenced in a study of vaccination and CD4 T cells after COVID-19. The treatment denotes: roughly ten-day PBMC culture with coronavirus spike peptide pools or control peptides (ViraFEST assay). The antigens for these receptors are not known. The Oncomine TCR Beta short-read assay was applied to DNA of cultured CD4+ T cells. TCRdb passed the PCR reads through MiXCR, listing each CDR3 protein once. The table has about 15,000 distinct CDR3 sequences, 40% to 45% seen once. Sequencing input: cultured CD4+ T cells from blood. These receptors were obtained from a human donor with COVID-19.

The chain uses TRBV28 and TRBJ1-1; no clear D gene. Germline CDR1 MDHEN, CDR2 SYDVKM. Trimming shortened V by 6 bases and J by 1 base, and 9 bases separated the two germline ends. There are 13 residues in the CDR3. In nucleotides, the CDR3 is TGTGCCAGCAGGCCTCCTGAGAACACTGAAGCTTTCTTT. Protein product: CASRPPENTEAFF.

CDR3 DNA: TGCAGTGCTAGTCCCCTGAACACTGAAGCTTTCTTT. Translation: CSASPLNTEAFF. This sequence joins TRBV20-1 and TRBJ1-1, with D uncertain. Germline V gives CDR1 DFQATT, CDR2 SNEGSKA (reference sequence). V shed 3 bases and J shed 0 bases, with 5 bases lying between them. This CDR3 spans 12 amino acids.

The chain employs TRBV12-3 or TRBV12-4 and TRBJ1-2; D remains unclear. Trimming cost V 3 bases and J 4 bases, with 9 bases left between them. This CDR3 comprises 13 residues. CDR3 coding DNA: TGTGCCAGCAGTTTTAGTGGCCTCTATGGCTACACCTTC. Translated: CASSFSGLYGYTF.

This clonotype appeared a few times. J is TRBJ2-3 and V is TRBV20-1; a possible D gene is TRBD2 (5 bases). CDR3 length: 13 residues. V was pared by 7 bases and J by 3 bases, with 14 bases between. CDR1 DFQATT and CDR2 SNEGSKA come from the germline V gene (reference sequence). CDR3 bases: TGCAGTGTCGCTAGCTTGAATACAGATACGCAGTATTTT. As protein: CSVASLNTDTQYF.

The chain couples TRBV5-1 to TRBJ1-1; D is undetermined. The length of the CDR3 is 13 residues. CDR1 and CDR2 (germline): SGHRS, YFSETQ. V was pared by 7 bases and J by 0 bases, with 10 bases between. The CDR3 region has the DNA TGCGCCAGCCTGGATACAGTGAACACTGAAGCTTTCTTT. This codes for CASLDTVNTEAFF.

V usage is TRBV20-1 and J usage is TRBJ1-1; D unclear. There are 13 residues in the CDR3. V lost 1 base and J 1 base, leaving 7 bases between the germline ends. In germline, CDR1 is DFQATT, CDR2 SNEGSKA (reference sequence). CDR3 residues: CSARAAKNTEAFF. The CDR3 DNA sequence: TGCAGTGCTAGAGCGGCGAAGAACACTGAAGCTTTCTTT.

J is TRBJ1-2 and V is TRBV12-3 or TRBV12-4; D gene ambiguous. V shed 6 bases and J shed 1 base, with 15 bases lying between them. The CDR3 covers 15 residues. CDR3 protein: CASRRGRSFNYGYTF. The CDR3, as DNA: TGTGCCAGCAGGAGAGGACGGTCCTTTAACTATGGCTACACCTTC.

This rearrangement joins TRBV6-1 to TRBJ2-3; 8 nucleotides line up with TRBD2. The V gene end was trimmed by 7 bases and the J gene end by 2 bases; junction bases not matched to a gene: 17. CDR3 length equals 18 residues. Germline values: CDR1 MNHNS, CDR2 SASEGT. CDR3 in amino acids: CASKLYGTSTLSTDTQYF. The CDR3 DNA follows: TGTGCCAGCAAACTATATGGGACTAGTACCCTATCCACAGATACGCAGTATTTT.